The 29 T cell receptor beta chains in this list originate from one sample, sequenced in a study of shared clonotypes between healthy human individuals (TCRdb year 2020). Libraries were made using the immunoSEQ multiplex PCR assay. What TCRdb holds here is the immuneACCESS table cut down to in-frame rearrangements. Part of the clones is not present; checked against another copy, under half of the missing clones reflect an unresolved V gene, and the others are unexplained. This sample is represented by about 100,000 clones; approximately 51% of them were singletons. Of the sample, more than 12% falls within the top ten clones. The sample consisted of PBMCs. These receptors were taken from a woman aged 40 to 49 in good health. Some clones in this sample may be carry-over from other donors' samples.

This clone was seen repeatedly, ten times or more. The CDR3 DNA is TGCGCCAGCAGCCAAGCCCCCAGGGTAACCCACAATGAGCAGTTCTTC. It specifies CASSQAPRVTHNEQFF. The gene calls are TRBV4-1 and TRBJ2-1; a possible D gene is TRBD1 (5 bases). Germline V gene lookup returns CDR1 MGHRA and CDR2 YSYEKL. This CDR3 contains 16 residues. The V end was cut by 1 base, the J end by 5 bases, with 15 bases between.

This clone was seen repeatedly, ten times or more. V is TRBV10-1 and J is TRBJ2-7; D not certain. The V end lost 1 base, the J end lost 6 bases, and 7 bases lay between the germline ends. The CDR3 runs 12 residues. Germline V lookup: CDR1 WNHNN, CDR2 SYGVQD (reference sequence). The CDR3 here is CASSEWTGEQYF. In DNA form, the CDR3 reads TGCGCCAGCAGTGAGTGGACGGGCGAGCAGTACTTC.

The J gene is TRBJ2-7, the V gene TRBV4-3, with D uncertain. The germline gives CDR1 LGHNA, CDR2 YSLEER. V lost 1 base and J 9 bases, leaving 10 bases between the germline ends. The CDR3 runs to 12 residues. The CDR3 is CASSQVGLWQYF. In DNA form, the CDR3 reads TGCGCCAGCAGCCAAGTAGGCCTGTGGCAGTACTTC.

This clone was observed many times. V gene TRBV18 combines with J gene TRBJ2-7; 7 positions match TRBD1. Germline-derived CDR1 and CDR2 are KGHSH and LQKENI. The CDR3 runs to 15 residues. V trimming: 3 bases; J trimming: 3 bases; junction bases outside the gene matches: 8. The CDR3 region has the DNA TGTGCCAGCTCACCGAGAACAGGGGTATTCTACGAGCAGTACTTC. Protein sequence: CASSPRTGVFYEQYF. The variable domain in full, with the rest retrieved from reference TRBV18 and TRBJ2-7, is NAGVMQNPRHLVRRRGQEARLRCSPMKGHSHVYWYRQLPEEGLKFMVYLQKENIIDESGMPKERFSAEFPKEGPSILRIQQVVRGDSAAYFCASSPRTGVFYEQYFGPGTRLTVT.

This clone appeared a few times. V usage is TRBV29-1 and J usage is TRBJ2-5; 9 positions agree with TRBD1. The DNA matches TRBJ2-7 better at its end, which makes the J call doubtful. CDR1 is SQVTM and CDR2 is ANQGSEA in the germline V gene. This CDR3 spans 15 amino acids. The CDR3, as DNA: TGCAGCGTTGTATACGGGGGGACAGGGATCTACGAGCAGTACTTC. The encoded protein is CSVVYGGTGIYEQYF.

As to this clone: A junction boundary mismatches the germline segment, possibly from a read error. The V and J genes are TRBV4-2 and TRBJ1-3; D gene unclear. This CDR3 has 16 amino acids. The germline V gene has CDR1 LGHNA and CDR2 YNFKEQ. Here the CDR3 reads CVSSQKWRNSGNTIYF. CDR3 sequence (DNA): TGTGTCAGCAGCCAAAAGTGGAGGAACTCTGGAAACACCATATATTTT.

The chain is built from TRBV11-2 and TRBJ2-7; TRBD2 matches at 7 bases. This CDR3 region has 16 residues. With 5 bases clipped from V and 6 bases from J, the junction kept 16 bases outside the gene matches. CDR1 is SGHAT, CDR2 FQNNGV, per germline. CDR3 in amino acids: CASSEGRAGGLREQYF. CDR3 bases: TGTGCCAGCAGCGAGGGGAGGGCAGGAGGTCTCCGCGAGCAGTACTTC.

The rearrangement links TRBV5-1 to TRBJ1-2; 7 nucleotides align to TRBD1. The CDR3 covers 14 residues. With V trimmed by 4 bases and J by 8 bases, 11 bases remained unmatched. Germline CDR1 reads SGHRS; CDR2 reads YFSETQ. The CDR3: CASSPNTGVGGYTF. CDR3 DNA sequence: TGCGCCAGCAGCCCGAACACAGGGGTCGGGGGCTACACCTTC.

This clone was observed at least ten times. The chain joins TRBV9 to TRBJ2-5, with D possibly called TRBD1 or TRBD2 (5 bases each). The V end lost 0 bases, the J end lost 4 bases, and 16 bases lay between the germline ends. CDR1 and CDR2 from the germline V gene are SGDLS and YYNGEE. The CDR3 loop spans 16 amino acids. The CDR3 protein is CASSVGGGYGTETQYF. The CDR3 DNA is TGTGCCAGCAGCGTAGGTGGCGGCTATGGGACAGAGACCCAGTACTTC.

This clone was seen many times. The chain carries TRBV4-2 and TRBJ2-4; 11 bases line up with TRBD2. The CDR3 runs 17 residues. J gave up 2 bases and V 0 bases, and 3 bases lay outside the gene matches. Germline V lookup: CDR1 LGHNA, CDR2 YNFKEQ. The CDR3 nucleotides are TGTGCCAGCAGCCAAGATAGCGGGAGGGTAACCAAAAACATTCAGTACTTC. This encodes CASSQDSGRVTKNIQYF.

A few counts support this clone. This sequence may be a read error, since a much larger clone differs from it by one base. The V gene is TRBV7-8, the J gene TRBJ2-7; 11 bases agree with TRBD1. Trimming took 5 bases from V and 6 from J; bases not matched to a gene: 3. The CDR3 has 13 residues. Germline CDR1 is SGHVS and CDR2 is FQNEAQ. This chain's CDR3 is CASSTGTGGEQYF. The CDR3 coding sequence is TGTGCCAGCAGCACCGGGACAGGGGGCGAGCAGTACTTC.

In DNA, the CDR3 is TGCGCCAGCAGCTTGGCGGGACCGCCGAACACTGAAGCTTTCTTT. Residues: CASSLAGPPNTEAFF. The chain is built from TRBV5-1 and TRBJ1-1, with D possibly being TRBD1 (5 bases). This CDR3 region has 15 residues. Looked up from germline, CDR1 is SGHRS and CDR2 is YFSETQ. The germline V and J ends were trimmed by 0 bases and 1 base, with 10 bases remaining between them. The full variable domain, with the rest looked up from reference TRBV5-1 and TRBJ1-1, is KAGVTQTPRYLIKTRGQQVTLSCSPISGHRSVSWYQQTPGQGLQFLFEYFSETQRNKGNFPGRFSGRQFSNSRSEMNVSTLELGDSALYLCASSLAGPPNTEAFFGQGTRLTVV.

Many counts were recorded for this clone. This rearrangement joins TRBV10-1 to TRBJ1-2; D call uncertain. The CDR3 length is 15 residues. Deletions cut 0 bases from V and 4 bases from J, with 12 bases between. CDR1 and CDR2 (germline): WNHNN, SYGVQD (reference sequence). CDR3 DNA sequence: TGCGCCAGCAGTGAGTCCGGGATACCTATCTATGGCTACACCTTC. It codes for CASSESGIPIYGYTF.

The V call is TRBV7-9, the J call TRBJ1-5; D perhaps matches TRBD1 (5 bases). The germline V and J ends were trimmed by 3 bases and 7 bases, with 13 bases remaining between them. CDR3 length equals 14 residues. CDR1 is SEHNR, CDR2 FQNEAQ, per germline (reference sequence). For the CDR3, the DNA is TGTGCCAGCAGCTTCGGCGGGGGGGAGCAGCCCCAGCATTTT. Amino acid sequence: CASSFGGGEQPQHF. Full variable domain (remainder filled in from reference TRBV7-9 and TRBJ1-5): DTGVSQNPRHKITKRGQNVTFRCDPISEHNRLYWYRQTLGQGPEFLTYFQNEAQLEKSRLLSDRFSAERPKGSFSTLEIQRTEQGDSAMYLCASSFGGGEQPQHFGDGTRLSIL.

This chain uses TRBV30 with TRBJ1-2; 8 bases align to TRBD1. The CDR3 has 12 residues. Germline V CDR1 and CDR2: GTSNPN, SVGIG (reference sequence). V trimming: 4 bases; J trimming: 8 bases; junction bases outside the gene matches: 6. CDR3 loop: CAWTPGGGGYTF. The CDR3 nucleotides read TGTGCCTGGACGCCAGGGGGCGGAGGCTACACCTTC.

The sample holds many counts of this clone. V and J are TRBV18 and TRBJ1-2; maybe TRBD1 (5 bases). V was cut by 2 bases and J by 3 bases, with 13 bases left in between. The germline V gene has CDR1 KGHSH and CDR2 LQKENI. CDR3 size: 15 residues. This chain's CDR3 is CASSPAGTDDYGYTF. Written as DNA, the CDR3 is TGTGCCAGCTCACCAGCCGGGACGGACGACTATGGCTACACCTTC.

The rearrangement joins TRBV16 to TRBJ2-7; 12 nucleotides agree with TRBD2. This CDR3 is built from 17 residues. V dropped 8 bases and J dropped 0; count of bases not matched to a gene: 11. Germline lookup yields CDR1 KGHSY and CDR2 FQNENV. CDR3 sequence (DNA): TGTGCCAGCCGAGGACTAGCGGGATCTTCTAGCTCCTACGAGCAGTACTTC. Amino acid sequence: CASRGLAGSSSSYEQYF.

This clone was counted a few times. V usage is TRBV5-6 and J usage is TRBJ2-5; 12 positions agree with TRBD2. The CDR3 totals 14 residues. Germline CDR1 and CDR2: SGHDT and YYEEEE. Unmatched junction bases numbered 8, after V lost 3 bases and J lost 11 bases. The CDR3 region is CASSSGLAGWEQYF. As DNA, the CDR3 is TGTGCCAGCAGCTCCGGACTAGCGGGATGGGAGCAGTACTTC.

The genes are TRBV7-3 and TRBJ2-3, with 8 positions matching TRBD2. The ends lost 4 bases at V and 3 bases at J; junction bases unmatched: 6. The CDR3 is 15 amino acids. Germline assignment: CDR1 SGHTA and CDR2 FQGTGA. CDR3 protein: CASSSGTSRTDTQYF. CDR3 nucleotides: TGTGCCAGCAGCTCCGGGACTAGTCGGACAGATACGCAGTATTTT. Together with reference TRBV7-3 and TRBJ2-3, the CDR3 gives the full variable domain: GAGVSQTPSNKVTEKGKYVELRCDPISGHTALYWYRQSLGQGPEFLIYFQGTGAADDSGLPNDRFFAVRPEGSVSTLKIQRTERGDSAVYLCASSSGTSRTDTQYFGPGTRLTVL.

In this sample, this clone turned up many times. This chain uses TRBV2 with TRBJ2-7; 12 bases fit TRBD1. Trimming removed 10 bases from V and 6 bases from J; junction bases left unmatched: 7. This CDR3 is built from 13 residues. Germline assignment: CDR1 SNHLY and CDR2 FYNNEI. The CDR3, as DNA: TGTGCCACTACCGGGACAGGGGGCGGCGAGCAGTACTTC. As protein: CATTGTGGGEQYF.

This clone was seen repeatedly, ten times or more. This chain uses TRBV7-8 with TRBJ2-7; tentatively, D is TRBD1 or TRBD2 (6 bases each). There are 12 residues in the CDR3. CDR1 is SGHVS and CDR2 is FQNEAQ in the germline V gene. The V and J ends lost 5 bases and 6 bases respectively, with 11 bases between them. The CDR3 sequence: CASSHGGGEQYF. DNA for the CDR3: TGTGCCAGCAGCCACGGGGGCGGCGAGCAGTACTTC.

This chain links TRBV7-3 with TRBJ2-3, with TRBD2 matching 9 bases. Germline CDR1 SGHTA, CDR2 FQGTGA. The CDR3 has 14 amino acids. V trimming: 5 bases; J trimming: 7 bases; junction bases outside the gene matches: 7. The CDR3 DNA follows: TGTGCCAGCAGCCAGGGACTAGCTAGCCATACGCAGTATTTT. Translated, it gives CASSQGLASHTQYF.

In its sample, this clone is medium-sized. This chain connects TRBV20-1 to TRBJ2-3; D not resolved. This CDR3 region has 11 residues. Germline V CDR1 and CDR2: DFQATT, SNEGSKA (reference sequence). CDR3 DNA sequence: TGCAGCATCCGACGCACAGATACGCAGTATTTT. Translation gives CSIRRTDTQYF.

Concerning this clone itself: A far larger clone is a single base away, which makes a read error likely. This rearrangement joins TRBV27 to TRBJ1-5; tentatively, D is TRBD1 (6 bases). This CDR3 contains 15 residues. V was pared by 5 bases and J by 0 bases, with 11 bases between. CDR1 is MNHEY and CDR2 is SMNVEV in the germline V gene (reference sequence). The CDR3 region is CASSEGGFSNQPQHF. CDR3 nucleotides: TGTGCCAGCAGTGAGGGGGGATTTAGCAATCAGCCCCAGCATTTT.

J is TRBJ2-1 and V is TRBV4-1; no firm D call. The germline CDR1 and CDR2 sequences are MGHRA and YSYEKL. V was cut by 4 bases and J by 0 bases, with 16 bases left in between. The CDR3 is 17 residues long. CDR3 in DNA: TGCGCCAGCAGCCTCTTCCCTGTGGGGTACTCCTACAATGAGCAGTTCTTC. Protein product: CASSLFPVGYSYNEQFF.

In this sample, this clone turned up a few times. J is TRBJ2-1 and V is TRBV29-1; D is undetermined. V dropped 4 bases and J dropped 0 bases, with 7 bases sitting between them. The germline gives CDR1 SQVTM, CDR2 ANQGSEA. The CDR3 sequence is 13 residues long. Here the CDR3 reads CSVGRTSYNEQFF. The CDR3 DNA reads TGCAGCGTTGGGCGGACCTCCTACAATGAGCAGTTCTTC.

The chain uses TRBV6-5 and TRBJ1-2; 9 positions agree with TRBD1. With 4 bases clipped from V and 4 bases from J, the junction kept 4 bases outside the gene matches. The CDR3 runs 14 residues. Germline values: CDR1 MNHEY, CDR2 SVGAGI. In nucleotides, the CDR3 is TGTGCCAGCAGTTTCGGACAGGGGACCTATGGCTACACCTTC. Translation: CASSFGQGTYGYTF.

The chain combines TRBV30 with TRBJ2-7; TRBD2 matches 12 bases. Per the germline V gene, CDR1 is GTSNPN and CDR2 is SVGIG (reference sequence). This CDR3 contains 15 residues. V lost 5 bases and J lost 0; bases outside the gene matches: 5. The CDR3 spells CAWATSGGSSYEQYF. In nucleotides, the CDR3 is TGTGCCTGGGCGACTAGCGGGGGTTCCTCCTACGAGCAGTACTTC.

The chain has TRBV9 and TRBJ2-1, with D possibly called TRBD1 or TRBD2 (5 bases each). Trimming left V 4 bases short and J 0 bases short, with 14 bases between. The germline V gene has CDR1 SGDLS and CDR2 YYNGEE. CDR3 size: 16 residues. CDR3 sequence: CASSSFKGTSYNEQFF. CDR3 nucleotides: TGTGCCAGCAGCTCCTTTAAAGGGACCTCCTACAATGAGCAGTTCTTC.